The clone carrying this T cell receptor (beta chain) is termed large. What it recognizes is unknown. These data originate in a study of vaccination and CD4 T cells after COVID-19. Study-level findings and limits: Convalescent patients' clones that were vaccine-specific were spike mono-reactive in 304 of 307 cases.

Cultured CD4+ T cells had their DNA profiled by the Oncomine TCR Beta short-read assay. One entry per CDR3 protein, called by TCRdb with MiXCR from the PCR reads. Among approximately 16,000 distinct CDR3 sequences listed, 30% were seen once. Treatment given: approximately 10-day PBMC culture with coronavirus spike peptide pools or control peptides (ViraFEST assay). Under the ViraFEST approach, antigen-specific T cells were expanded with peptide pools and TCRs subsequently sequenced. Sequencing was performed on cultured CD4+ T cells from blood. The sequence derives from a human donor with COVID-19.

Here the CDR3 reads CASTRPVPGDGYTF. CDR3 nucleotides: TGTGCCAGCACCCGCCCGGTCCCAGGGGACGGCTACACCTTC. This chain joins TRBV2 and TRBJ1-2; weak D call: TRBD1 (6 bases). Trimming cost V 7 bases and J 8 bases, with 20 bases left between them. The CDR3 extends over 14 amino acids. The germline gives CDR1 SNHLY, CDR2 FYNNEI.